The rows below give T cell receptor beta chains drawn from one sample of a study of OX40 agonist ivuxolimab in advanced cancers. The data were produced by immunoSEQ multiplex PCR, yet TCRdb's version contains in-frame clones alone and is incomplete. The sample yields 57,000 or so clones, roughly 84% seen once. Sample: CD4+ or CD8+ T cells sorted from blood, taken in a trial of the OX40 agonist ivuxolimab. These receptors were collected from an adult with an advanced solid tumor such as melanoma, head and neck, liver or kidney cancer. CDR3s include the opening cysteine and the closing phenylalanine or tryptophan. A D gene is named only where the DNA matches it firmly. The size field is filled for only some rows; it gives once, few, many or a size class.

V	length	size	D	J	CDR3	DNA
TRBV5-1	16	-	TRBD2	TRBJ2-5	CASTYNGLAEGETQYF	TGCGCCAGCACCTACAACGGACTAGCGGAAGGAGAGACCCAGTACTTC
TRBV7-5	20	-	-	TRBJ1-4	CARSATGTGCGRATNEKLFF	TGTGCCAGAAGCGCTACCGGGACAGGGTGCGGACGTGCAACTAATGAAAAACTGTTTTTT
TRBV2	13	once	-	TRBJ1-1	CASSEDRQGEAFF	TGTGCCAGCAGTGAAGATCGGCAGGGTGAAGCTTTCTTT
TRBV19	14	-	-	TRBJ2-7	CASSISAGTYEQYF	TGTGCCAGTAGTATATCGGCAGGGACCTACGAGCAGTACTTC
TRBV27	13	few	-	TRBJ1-1	CASKLGQYTEAFF	TGTGCCAGCAAACTAGGACAGTACACTGAAGCTTTCTTT
TRBV5-1	13	-	-	TRBJ2-3	CASSFNDGDTQYF	TGCGCCAGCAGCTTTAATGATGGGGATACGCAGTATTTT
TRBV7-9	14	-	-	TRBJ1-1	CASSFLQGETEAFF	TGTGCCAGCAGCTTTCTGCAGGGCGAGACTGAAGCTTTCTTT
TRBV9	15	-	-	TRBJ2-5	CASSVSGAEGETQYF	TGTGCCAGCAGCGTCTCGGGGGCCGAGGGGGAGACCCAGTACTTC
TRBV5-8	15	-	TRBD1	TRBJ1-2	CASSYSWTGVYGYTF	TGTGCCAGCAGCTACTCTTGGACAGGGGTCTATGGCTACACCTTC
TRBV6-1	12	few	-	TRBJ1-6	CASRGTGSPLHF	TGTGCCAGCAGGGGGACGGGGTCACCCCTCCACTTT
TRBV19	14	once	TRBD1	TRBJ2-2	CAARQGTDTGELFF	TGTGCCGCGCGACAGGGGACGGACACCGGGGAGCTGTTTTTT
TRBV19	14	-	TRBD2	TRBJ2-7	CAGSIAGGSYEQYF	TGTGCCGGTAGTATAGCGGGAGGGTCCTACGAGCAGTACTTC
TRBV6-6	13	few	TRBD1	TRBJ2-5	CASSQRGRETQYF	TGTGCCAGCAGTCAGAGGGGGCGGGAGACCCAGTACTTC
TRBV9	15	-	TRBD2	TRBJ2-1	CASSASGGSYNEQFF	TGTGCCAGCAGCGCTAGCGGGGGGTCGTACAATGAGCAGTTCTTC
TRBV7-2	15	once	-	TRBJ2-2	CASSSQVANTGELFF	TGTGCCAGCAGCTCACAGGTCGCGAACACCGGGGAGCTGTTTTTT
TRBV5-4	14	-	-	TRBJ2-3	CASSLAGSTDTQYF	TGTGCCAGCAGCTTGGCTGGATCCACAGATACGCAGTATTTT
TRBV28	18	-	TRBD1	TRBJ1-3	CASTLPKTQGAHGNTIYF	TGTGCCAGCACCCTACCTAAAACCCAGGGGGCTCATGGAAACACCATATATTTT
TRBV6-5	14	-	-	TRBJ1-3	CASSQTQGRNTIYF	TGTGCCAGCAGTCAAACACAGGGAAGAAACACCATATATTTT
TRBV6-4	16	-	TRBD2	TRBJ2-1	CASTPGLAGGRHEQFF	TGTGCCAGCACCCCGGGACTAGCGGGAGGGAGGCATGAGCAGTTCTTC
TRBV11-2	15	-	TRBD1	TRBJ2-2	CASSFTTGGGGELFF	TGTGCCAGCAGCTTCACGACAGGGGGCGGCGGGGAGCTGTTTTTT
TRBV6-6	12	-	-	TRBJ1-1	CASVDLYTEAFF	TGTGCCAGCGTTGACCTCTACACTGAAGCTTTCTTT
TRBV28	14	-	-	TRBJ2-1	CASIRGGLNNEQFF	TGTGCCAGCATTCGGGGCGGGTTAAACAATGAGCAGTTCTTC
TRBV5-4	14	medium-sized	-	TRBJ1-1	CASSFSSGNTEAFF	TGTGCCAGCAGCTTCTCAAGCGGGAACACTGAAGCTTTCTTT
TRBV6-5	14	few	TRBD1	TRBJ1-5	CASRKTGRNQPQHF	TGTGCCAGCAGGAAGACAGGGCGGAATCAGCCCCAGCATTTT
TRBV18	14	-	-	TRBJ2-7	CASSPSWDTYEQYF	TGTGCCAGCTCACCAAGTTGGGACACCTACGAGCAGTACTTC
TRBV27	17	few	TRBD2	TRBJ2-7	CASNFDLAGGPLGEQYF	TGTGCCAGCAACTTCGACCTAGCGGGAGGGCCGCTCGGGGAGCAGTACTTC
TRBV7-2	14	-	-	TRBJ1-1	CASSSNRVNTEAFF	TGTGCCAGCAGCTCCAACAGGGTGAACACTGAAGCTTTCTTT
TRBV19	17	once	TRBD2	TRBJ2-2	CASRPGLAGSNTGELFF	TGTGCCAGTAGGCCGGGACTAGCGGGGAGTAACACCGGGGAGCTGTTTTTT
TRBV2	12	-	-	TRBJ1-2	CASSERTRGYTF	TGTGCCAGCAGTGAAAGGACAAGGGGCTACACCTTC
TRBV7-6	16	-	TRBD2	TRBJ2-5	CASSLGLAGESETQYF	TGTGCCAGCAGCTTAGGGCTAGCGGGAGAGAGTGAGACCCAGTACTTC
TRBV5-8	13	-	-	TRBJ1-6	CASSLEGYSPLHF	TGTGCCAGCAGCTTGGAGGGTTATTCACCCCTCCACTTT
TRBV4-1	15	-	-	TRBJ1-1	CASSQADRLSTEAFF	TGCGCCAGCAGCCAGGCCGACAGGTTATCTACTGAAGCTTTCTTT
TRBV27	12	-	TRBD1	TRBJ1-5	CATRTGNQPQHF	TGTGCCACCCGGACAGGAAATCAGCCCCAGCATTTT
TRBV28	12	-	-	TRBJ2-7	CASSFRGYEQYF	TGTGCCAGCAGTTTCCGCGGATACGAGCAGTACTTC
TRBV27	18	-	TRBD2	TRBJ2-5	CATEHPGRAGGSREAQYF	TGTGCCACCGAACATCCTGGGCGAGCGGGGGGCTCAAGGGAGGCCCAGTACTTC
TRBV9	15	-	-	TRBJ2-3	CASSVDTSSTDTQYF	TGTGCCAGCAGCGTCGACACATCTAGCACAGATACGCAGTATTTT
TRBV6-1	12	-	-	TRBJ2-7	CASSEPAFEQYF	TGTGCCAGCAGTGAACCGGCCTTCGAGCAGTACTTC
TRBV13	16	-	TRBD1	TRBJ1-3	CASSRIPGQSGNTIYF	TGTGCCAGCAGCCGTATCCCGGGACAGAGTGGAAACACCATATATTTT
TRBV30	14	-	-	TRBJ2-5	CAWSPGLIGETQYF	TGTGCCTGGAGTCCCGGACTGATCGGGGAGACCCAGTACTTC
TRBV5-6	14	-	-	TRBJ2-7	CASSLLDNNYEQYF	TGTGCCAGCAGCTTGCTGGACAATAACTACGAGCAGTACTTC
TRBV9	14	-	-	TRBJ2-4	CASSATWTENIQYF	TGTGCCAGCAGCGCCACCTGGACGGAAAACATTCAGTACTTC
TRBV28	15	-	-	TRBJ1-3	CASTRRGLGGNTIYF	TGTGCCAGCACCCGTCGGGGGCTAGGTGGAAACACCATATATTTT
TRBV5-1	16	once	TRBD1	TRBJ2-3	CASSRSGTGYSDTQYF	TGCGCCAGCAGCAGGTCCGGGACAGGGTATTCAGATACGCAGTATTTT